These T cell receptor beta chains were read from a single sample in a study of T cells after yellow fever vaccination. Each CDR3 protein is one row after TCRdb ran MiXCR on the 5' RACE reads. This table has about 330,000 distinct CDR3 sequences, around 7% appearing once. The sample consisted of PBMCs, taken about 49 days after the first yellow fever vaccination. These receptor sequences come from a man younger than 35 who received the YFV17D yellow fever vaccine. CDR3s leave out the opening cysteine and the closing phenylalanine or tryptophan. The listing skips clone size in some rows; elsewhere it reads once, few, many or a size class.

J: TRBJ1-2
length: 12
V: TRBV18
size: few
CDR3: ASSPDRANYGYT

J: TRBJ1-5
length: 12
V: TRBV7-9
size: NA
CDR3: ASSTQRDNQPQH

J: TRBJ1-1
length: 12
V: TRBV4-3
size: NA
CDR3: ASSQGVNSPEAF

J: TRBJ1-1
length: 9
V: TRBV12-3/TRBV12-4
size: NA
CDR3: ASSFGNVAF

J: TRBJ2-3
length: 11
V: TRBV5-1
size: NA
CDR3: ASSDLNSDTQY

J: TRBJ2-1
length: 11
V: TRBV10-3
size: many
CDR3: AIRSPWDHEQF

J: TRBJ2-3
length: 16
V: TRBV24-1
size: NA
CDR3: ATSETPLAGGPGDTPY

J: TRBJ1-2
length: 12
V: TRBV10-3
size: NA
CDR3: AISGAWQAGGYT

J: TRBJ1-6
length: 15
V: TRBV12-3/TRBV12-4
size: few
CDR3: ASSFLPARDYNSPLH

J: TRBJ1-5
length: 15
V: TRBV30
size: few
CDR3: AWSAHRGGAYNQPQH

J: TRBJ2-3
length: 13
V: TRBV20-1
size: NA
CDR3: SATSGGTGTDTQY

J: TRBJ2-1
length: 15
V: TRBV29-1
size: many
CDR3: SVEDPRTSGGFNEQF

J: TRBJ2-2
length: 14
V: TRBV7-2
size: few
CDR3: ASSPVHPGGTGELF

J: TRBJ2-1
length: 11
V: TRBV12-3/TRBV12-4
size: few
CDR3: ASSLGHLSEQF

J: TRBJ2-6
length: 13
V: TRBV27
size: NA
CDR3: ASSWKYSGANVLT

J: TRBJ2-4
length: 15
V: TRBV5-1
size: many
CDR3: ASSWGRTPLAKNIQY

J: TRBJ1-2
length: 14
V: TRBV5-1
size: few
CDR3: ASSLAPVKAGYGYT

J: TRBJ2-4
length: 9
V: TRBV3-1
size: many
CDR3: ASKFKNIQY